The 10 T cell receptor beta chains below come from one sample, sequenced in a study of shared clonotypes between healthy human individuals. Produced via immunoSEQ multiplex PCR; TCRdb's table is partial and in-frame only. This table has roughly 330,000 clones, roughly 70% appearing once. Sequenced material: memory CD4+ T cells sorted from blood. Subset reported: CD45RA-negative fraction. The receptors come from a man in his thirties or forties in good health.

The chain links TRBV19 to TRBJ1-5, with D unclear. The germline V and J ends were trimmed by 5 bases and 8 bases, with 13 bases remaining between them. CDR3 size: 13 residues. CDR1 and CDR2 (germline): LNHDA, SQIVND (reference sequence). The CDR3 is CASSADRVEPQHF. The DNA for the CDR3 is TGTGCCAGTAGTGCTGACCGGGTCGAGCCCCAGCATTTT.

The genes are TRBV13 and TRBJ2-1; D ambiguous. The CDR3 has 16 amino acids. The V end was cut by 2 bases, the J end by 4 bases, with 15 bases between. CDR1 and CDR2 from the germline V gene are PRHDT and FYEKMQ (reference sequence). The CDR3 is CASSLQSGGPYNEQFF. The CDR3 coding sequence is TGTGCCAGCAGCTTACAGTCCGGCGGACCTTACAATGAGCAGTTCTTC. Drawing the rest from reference TRBV13 and TRBJ2-1, the complete variable domain is AAGVIQSPRHLIKEKRETATLKCYPIPRHDTVYWYQQGPGQDPQFLISFYEKMQSDKGSIPDRFSAQQFSDYHSELNMSSLELGDSALYFCASSLQSGGPYNEQFFGPGTRLTVL.

The chain uses TRBV19 and TRBJ1-2, with no clear D. Trimming cost V 3 bases and J 7 bases, with 12 bases left between them. The CDR3 covers 13 residues. Germline V gene data show CDR1 as LNHDA and CDR2 as SQIVND (reference sequence). CDR3 bases: TGTGCCAGTAGTATTGATGGCAGCTCTGGCTACACCTTC. It is translated as CASSIDGSSGYTF.

This clone was observed once. This sequence joins TRBV5-8 and TRBJ2-7; 7 nucleotides align to TRBD1. Germline assignment: CDR1 SGHTS and CDR2 YDEGEE. The CDR3 contains 14 residues. The V segment lost 6 bases and the J segment 0 bases; nucleotides outside the gene matches: 6. The DNA for the CDR3 is TGTGCCAGCACCCGACAGGGACACTCCTACGAGCAGTACTTC. Its protein product is CASTRQGHSYEQYF.

The CDR3 DNA sequence: TGTGCCAGCAGTCTAATCGGACCCACCGTAGGGGACATTCAGTACTTC. Its protein product is CASSLIGPTVGDIQYF. The V call is TRBV28, the J call TRBJ2-4; D is perhaps TRBD1 (5 bases). Trimming stripped 5 bases from V and 8 bases from J, with 22 bases between. There are 16 residues in the CDR3. Germline CDR1 and CDR2: MDHEN and SYDVKM.

In its sample, this clone was seen many times. The V call is TRBV18, the J call TRBJ2-1; a possible D gene is TRBD2 (6 bases). This CDR3 comprises 13 residues. Germline lookup yields CDR1 KGHSH and CDR2 LQKENI. V was cut by 3 bases and J by 10 bases, with 13 bases left in between. This CDR3 reads CASSPEGRREQFF. The CDR3 region has the DNA TGTGCCAGCTCACCGGAGGGTCGTAGGGAGCAGTTCTTC.

The chain has TRBV9 and TRBJ1-1; 7 bases are shared with TRBD1. The CDR3 runs 13 residues. V gave up 0 bases and J gave up 4 bases; unmatched junction bases: 0. CDR1 SGDLS and CDR2 YYNGEE come from the germline V gene. CDR3 bases: TGTGCCAGCAGCGTAGGACAGGGCACTGAAGCTTTCTTT. Its translation: CASSVGQGTEAFF.

This chain links TRBV6-5 with TRBJ2-1; D perhaps matches TRBD2 (6 bases). Germline values: CDR1 MNHEY, CDR2 SVGAGI. The CDR3 covers 11 residues. The V and J ends lost 8 bases and 10 bases respectively, with 12 bases between them. The CDR3 DNA sequence: TGTGCCAGCTCCGCCCGGGGGGAGCAGTTCTTC. This translates into CASSARGEQFF.

This clone came up a few times. The chain uses TRBV18 and TRBJ2-1; 7 nucleotides agree with TRBD2. V gave up 6 bases and J gave up 3 bases; unmatched junction bases: 8. CDR3 length: 15 amino acids. From germline, CDR1 is KGHSH and CDR2 LQKENI. The CDR3 nucleotides are TGTGCCAGCTCCCTCTCTAGCGGAGACTACAATGAGCAGTTCTTC. Protein product: CASSLSSGDYNEQFF.

The chain carries TRBV5-4 and TRBJ2-2; 7 nucleotides agree with TRBD1. J lost 5 bases, V lost 0 bases, and 7 bases had no gene match. The germline CDR1 and CDR2 sequences are SGHNT and YYREEE (reference sequence). The CDR3 has 16 amino acids. CDR3 coding DNA: TGTGCCAGCAGCTTGGAGGTCAGGGACAGTACCGGGGAGCTGTTTTTT. Protein product: CASSLEVRDSTGELFF.